This TCR beta chain was captured in a study of CD8+CD57+ T cells in acquired aplastic anemia. V shed 4 bases and J 3 bases; nucleotides not matched to a gene: 7. Germline V lookup: CDR1 KGHDR, CDR2 SFDVKD. This CDR3 is 15 amino acids long. Patients picked for sequencing had shown CD8+CD57+ cell expansion detected by flow cytometry. As a group, the patients uniformly had severe acquired aplastic anemia. Using genomic DNA as the template, TCR beta VDJ and CDR3 profiling was carried out. MiXCR was run by TCRdb on the reads, yielding one entry per CDR3 protein. The sample records over 150,000 distinct CDR3 sequences, about two thirds being singletons.

Material: sorted CD4+, CD8+, or CD8+CD57+ T cells (not recorded which) from PBMCs. The V call is TRBV24-1, the J call TRBJ2-5, with 7 bases fitting TRBD2. This TCR was recovered from a human donor with aplastic anemia. The CDR3: CATSEWLRGEETQYF. CDR3 bases: TGTGCCACCAGTGAATGGCTACGGGGGGAAGAGACCCAGTACTTC.